The clone carrying this T cell receptor (beta chain) appeared many times. Its matching antigen is unknown. This sample is part of a study of neurological immune-mediated disorders. Study findings and constraints: No CDR3 amino acid sequences recurred among expanded clones across subjects, suggesting private repertoires in all groups.

TCRdb called the 5' RACE reads again in MiXCR, with one record for every CDR3 protein. Of roughly 30,000 distinct CDR3 sequences in the sample, under 30% were seen once. This CDR3 spans 12 amino acids. Germline assignment: CDR1 SGDLS and CDR2 YYNGEE. Trimming took 0 bases from V and 9 from J, leaving 7 bases between them. This chain links TRBV9 with TRBJ1-5, with D perhaps TRBD1 (6 bases). The specimen was CD4+ T cells from blood. The TCR comes from a man between 50 and 59 years old with HTLV-1-associated myelopathy (HAM/TSP). The CDR3 DNA reads as TGTGCCAGCAGCGTAGAAGGGGGGCCCCAGCATTTT. It encodes CASSVEGGPQHF.